This T cell receptor (beta chain) was recorded in a study of cytomegalovirus exposure and HLA in healthy donors (dated by TCRdb to between 2016 and 2019). The study in broad terms: In an earlier analysis of 587 of the donors, around 290 Gb of sequence data and 90 million to 120 million unique TCR beta sequences from some 170 million T cells were reported. The study profiled the T cell repertoires of hundreds of subjects by immunosequencing and related them to cytomegalovirus serostatus. Rather than drawing on any new phenotypic data, the later analysis identified candidate immune exposures from TCR beta sequences and the way those sequences occurred across donors. Every repertoire in the discovery cohort had been generated on one and the same sequencing platform. To decide whether each TCR beta V gene segment behaved as functional or pseudogenic, an earlier analysis of some 570 of the donors relied on high-throughput TCR beta sequencing. The number of donors typed differed by locus, with roughly 629-640 for A, B, C, DRB1 and DQB1, 522 for DQA1, 606 for DPA1, and some 440 for DPB1. The study aimed to test whether cataloging public T cell receptors could reveal signatures of past pathogen exposure. Because of strong linkage in the cohort, roughly five DR-DQ haplotypes were treated as single units for association and clustering. HLA typing covered class I and class II loci at four-digit resolution. To study patterns of TCR occurrence, a later analysis re-analyzed previously published TCR beta repertoires from around 660 donors and added high-resolution HLA genotyping. An early release covering roughly 600 HLA-typed donors comprised about 320 gigabases of sequencing data and tens of millions of unique TCR sequences. A later genetic analysis took genome-wide SNP genotypes for about three fifths of the roughly 700 donors and used that subset as a discovery cohort. Across approximately 400 genotyped donors of the cohort, an average of about 240,000 unique TCR beta nucleotide sequences per donor were sequenced, and approximately 17% of those sequences were non-productive. Of the 398 genotyped donors, 65% to 90% were placed in the genetic ancestry cluster associated with self-reported Caucasian donors. Along with the roughly 610-subject first cohort, a separate validation cohort of more than 90 different subjects was used. Donor age, sex, ethnicity and CMV serostatus were compiled together with the repertoire data. To predict cytomegalovirus infection status, the study combined high-throughput TCR immunosequencing, statistical association of individual TCRs with disease status, and machine learning.

As for this clone: Its antigen is still unknown. Per-base qualities were not stored, and no clone one base away is much larger.

Study-wide conclusions, independent of this receptor: The classifier was reported to diagnose cytomegalovirus status with high specificity and sensitivity in both the original cohort and the validation cohort. A group of highly shared sequence variants was considered likely to be a technical artifact of the sequencing pipeline. An association between a missense DCLRE1C variant and V-gene and J-gene trimming of TCR beta chains was found in a later genetic analysis and replicated in an independent cohort. The authors suggested that the approach could potentially be generalized to other disease states and immunological phenotypes. Some 16 rarely observed V segments, including chromosome 9 orphons, were excluded from the earlier analysis of almost 600 of the donors because counts were too low. Three of the identified cytomegalovirus-associated TCR beta chains were confirmed in vitro to be specific for cytomegalovirus antigens. Some IMGT-functional V segments, including TRBV6-2 and TRBV6-3, could not be distinguished by the 87-base-pair reads and were therefore excluded. A later analysis reported that several top co-occurrence clusters appeared linked to parvovirus B19, influenza, CMV and Epstein-Barr virus. In a later analysis, TCR association rates were found to vary across HLA loci, with the most associated TCRs seen for DRB1 alleles and the fewest for HLA-C alleles. In a later analysis, most CMV-associated TCR beta chains were found to appear HLA-restricted, with HLA associations seemingly driven largely by CMV exposure. Roughly uniform sequencing depth across donors was assumed in presence/absence analyses, although this assumption may not hold. A later genetic analysis reported fewer N-insertions in productive TCRs among donors in an Asian-associated ancestry cluster than the roughly 670-donor mean. In this cohort, only TCR beta chains were sequenced, and detectable features were limited by the absence of alpha or paired-chain data. Strong co-occurrence of HLA alleles, especially DR and DQ, made assigning TCR associations to individual alleles difficult. At a false discovery rate of 0.05, a later analysis linked around 15,000 TCR beta sequences to specific HLA alleles. A total of about 150 TCR beta chains were listed by the study as associated with cytomegalovirus. Because HLA typing was missing for some donors at each locus, association tests included only the typed subset. Linkage disequilibrium might explain the correlated functional status among segregating V segments, but an unknown experimental factor could not be ruled out. Broadly in line with IMGT annotations, most TCR beta V segments showed up in productive rearrangements about 90% or about 30% of the time in an earlier analysis of approximately 600 of the donors. A further reported finding was that TCR beta sequences accurately predicted the HLA-A and HLA-B alleles for most subjects in the first cohort. While some public TCRs were present in many individuals, most TCR sequences turned up only very rarely across donors. In a later analysis, HLA-associated TCR beta chains showed more clonal expansion and lower generation probabilities than non-associated chains that were equally common. The only immune exposure information available for the cohort was CMV serostatus.

Spanning cysteine to phenylalanine, the CDR3 consists of 16 amino acids. Kept here is only the CDR3 DNA, which spans 48 bases and is read in frame from base 1. Trimming costs V 8 bases and J 3 bases, and their ends lie 22 bases apart. As encoded in the germline V gene (reference sequence), CDR1 is LNHDA while CDR2 is SQIVND. The library came from the immunoSEQ multiplex PCR assay. The multiplex PCR relied on a mix of 60 forward primers for TCR Vbeta segments and 13 reverse primers for TCR Jbeta segments. A multiplex PCR assay on genomic DNA amplified the CDR3 region of rearranged TCR beta genes. The Illumina HiSeq System was used to sequence the amplified TCR beta libraries as 87-base-pair reads. On the study's bioinformatics: A later analysis tallied 75 million to 85 million unique TCR beta chains across the 666 repertoires, and around 10 million of those chains were shared by two or more donors. To remove PCR and sequencing errors, raw reads were error-corrected and collapsed into unique sequences using a nearest-neighbor algorithm that merged closely related sequences. To assign V, D and J gene segments, CDR3 sequences were aligned to IMGT reference sequences. For a sequence to be retained, at least a six-nucleotide match to both a V gene segment and a J gene segment was required. Rearrangements were classified as productive when the CDR3 lacked stop codons and remained in frame with V and J, and all other rearrangements were classified as non-productive. CDR3 was defined according to IMGT convention as the region running from the second conserved V-encoded cysteine to the conserved J-encoded phenylalanine. The earlier analysis of some 600 of the donors excluded sequences that lacked an unambiguous match to a single V gene segment. In an earlier analysis of roughly 500 of the donors, V segments were called functional above 56.7% productive rearrangements and were called segregating when the between-donor standard deviation exceeded 5%. A statistical classification framework was built to diagnose cytomegalovirus status from the catalog of TCR beta chain sequences. In a later analysis, TCR nucleotide sequences were compared against IMGT/GENE-DB human TR gene sequences so that V and J genes could be assigned. In a later analysis, CDR3 sequences and most-parsimonious VDJ recombination scenarios were assigned using the TCRdist pipeline. A later analysis defined each TCR beta chain by its CDR3 amino acid sequence plus V-gene family, and excluded reads lacking a unique V-gene family. As a way to deal with suspected cross-contamination and a sequencing artifact, a later analysis dropped hundreds of nucleotide sequences that were highly shared and had low generation probability. For each public chain, a later analysis derived a clonal expansion index from normalized ranks of inferred template counts within each repertoire. In a later analysis, generation probabilities were computed using a VDJ recombination model fitted to out-of-frame rearrangements, and the results were checked against IGoR. In a later analysis, TCR-TCR, TCR-HLA and TCR-CMV co-occurrence was scored with hypergeometric tests, and a repertoire-size bias correction was applied to TCR pairs. False discovery rates were estimated in a later analysis by permuting HLA or CMV assignments 20 times. A later analysis grouped co-occurring TCRs with DBSCAN, adding TCRdist sequence similarity when clustering within HLA-allele-positive subsets. Co-occurrence clustering excluded repertoires with fewer than 30,000 or more than 120,000 public chains, plus five with anomalous nucleotide sharing. Drawn from immuneACCESS, this table holds only the in-frame rearrangements with V and J called that TCRdb kept. Clones are partly lost; checked studies trace under half to an unresolved V gene and leave the rest unexplained. V, J and clone size were drawn from that table, and D and trimming were deduced from the DNA. The sample table lists some 130,000 clones, roughly 80% of them with a count of one. The top ten clonotypes cover roughly 3% of the sample.

The cohort was made up of approximately 700 healthy bone marrow donors. All cohort members were sampled while nominally healthy, although unrecorded immune exposures were likely present. The donor was CMV seronegative and belonged to the group of several hundred seronegative cohort members. Every donor gave a peripheral blood sample, and the peripheral blood mononuclear cells from that sample were used for TCR beta sequencing. Genomic DNA was extracted from the blood cell samples with the Qiagen DNeasy Blood Extraction Kit. Sequenced sample: PBMCs. The TCR comes from a man in his forties in good health and CMV-seronegative. The V and J genes are TRBV19 and TRBJ1-1; TRBD1 is possibly the D segment (5 matching bases). The CDR3 reads CASAATSGGRDTEAFF. The DNA sequence is as follows: TGTGCCAGTGCCGCCACTTCGGGGGGACGGGACACTGAAGCTTTCTTT.